Each of the 2 T cell receptor beta chains below was sequenced from the same sample in a study of T cells after yellow fever vaccination. TCRdb itself ran the 5' RACE reads through MiXCR, one entry per CDR3 protein. Seen here are roughly 520,000 distinct CDR3 sequences, 21% observed once, and the top ten hold about a sixth. The input for sequencing was PBMCs, taken 21 days after the first yellow fever vaccination. The receptors here all came from a young man who received the YFV17D yellow fever vaccine.

Only one count was recorded for this clonotype. The chain's CDR3 is CASSQAGTPYGYTF. Written as DNA, the CDR3 is TGCGCCAGCAGCCAAGCCGGGACCCCCTATGGCTACACCTTC. V usage is TRBV4-3 and J usage is TRBJ1-2, with D possibly matching TRBD1 (5 bases). CDR1 and CDR2 (germline): LGHNA, YSLEER. With 1 base removed from V and 4 bases from J, the gap between germline ends came to 10 bases. There are 14 residues in the CDR3.

V is TRBV18 and J is TRBJ1-2; 8 bases are shared with TRBD1. Germline CDR1 KGHSH, CDR2 LQKENI. The CDR3 is 16 residues long. J gave up 4 bases and V 0 bases, and 7 bases lay outside the gene matches. CDR3 protein: CASSPPRLRGPYGYTF. The CDR3 region has the DNA TGTGCCAGCTCACCACCACGCCTCAGGGGGCCCTATGGCTACACCTTC.